The entry that follows covers one T cell receptor (beta chain) sequence. Its antigen remains unidentified. It has no much larger one-base neighbor in the sample; base qualities were not kept. The library was prepared using the immunoSEQ multiplex PCR assay. For most patients, high-throughput TCR-beta CDR3 sequencing of genomic DNA was performed by Adaptive Biotechnologies. In the authors' own workflow: Adaptive's ImmunoSEQ software supplied the TCR sequencing data for around 19 patients, while MiXCR and VDJtools were used to process a few other patients. CDR3 nucleotide sequences shared between donor and recipient were removed because the origin of such sequences could not be assigned. To be classed as alloreactive, a clone needed at least 2-fold expansion over unstimulated cells and a minimum CFSE-low frequency of 0.002% (template counts) or 0.001% (read counts). Clones detected in sequenced pre-transplant spleen, lymph node, or MLR CFSE-low populations of the donor or recipient were defined as mappable. The cumulative frequency of alloreactive clones was calculated as a percentage of all sequences, weighted by copy number. As stored in TCRdb, this immuneACCESS dataset retains in-frame rearrangements with V and J assigned. A fraction of the clones does not appear; measured against another copy, unresolved V genes explain less than half of the discrepancy, and the remainder lacks a known reason. V, J and clone size are taken as reported in that table, and D and trimming were inferred from the DNA itself. The sample table shows roughly 19,000 clones, and 95% are seen once. The ten largest account for about 0.79% of the sample.

The data are from a study of graft-versus-host responses after intestinal transplantation (dated by TCRdb to about 2021). Broadly, across the study: The transplants that recipients got were multivisceral, liver-intestinal, or isolated intestinal. Anti-thymocyte globulin induction was given to all recipients, followed by maintenance tacrolimus and steroids for two to four years. Bulk TCR-beta CDR3 sequencing was used to track graft-versus-host and host-versus-graft alloreactive T cell clones in the graft, circulation and bone marrow after intestinal transplantation. To identify alloreactive clones, pre-transplant mixed lymphocyte reaction products were sequenced and compared with unstimulated pre-transplant donor and recipient T cells. The cohort enrolled 20 to 25 intestinal transplant recipients, one of whom was a retransplant, and a few patients without pretransplant specimens were excluded. A peak of at least 4% donor T cells among recipient peripheral blood mononuclear cells was the definition used for donor T cell macrochimerism. Rather than going through the commercial service, samples from three later patients were sequenced in-house on an Illumina MiSeq and processed with MiXCR.

Blood samples were collected up to 4 times in the first month after transplant and then at least monthly when available. General study outcomes and caveats: Conclusions were limited by the relatively low number and heterogeneity of intestinal transplant patients. In patients with donor T cell macrochimerism, the allografts had high GvH to HvG T cell clonal ratios. GvH clones were detected in recipient bone marrow, and some appeared earlier in ileal mucosa or blood, consistent with an intestinal mucosal origin. Peak levels of circulating GvH clones were associated with declines in HvG clones early after transplant.

Trimming removed 5 bases from V and 7 bases from J; the gene matches leave 6 bases unexplained. The CDR3, cysteine through phenylalanine, is 15 amino acids long. The retained sequence is limited to the CDR3, 45 bases, with the frame set at the first base. Per the germline V gene (reference sequence), SEHNR is the CDR1 and FQNEAQ is the CDR2. The chain was built from TRBV7-9 and TRBJ2-1; 12 bases in the middle match TRBD2. The starting material was PBMCs, obtained 23 days after intestinal transplant. The receptor comes from a human patient who received an intestinal transplant, so some T cells may come from the graft donor. The nucleotides read TGTGCCAGCAGCATCCTAGCGGGAGGGCCGAATGAGCAGTTCTTC. This translates into CASSILAGGPNEQFF.